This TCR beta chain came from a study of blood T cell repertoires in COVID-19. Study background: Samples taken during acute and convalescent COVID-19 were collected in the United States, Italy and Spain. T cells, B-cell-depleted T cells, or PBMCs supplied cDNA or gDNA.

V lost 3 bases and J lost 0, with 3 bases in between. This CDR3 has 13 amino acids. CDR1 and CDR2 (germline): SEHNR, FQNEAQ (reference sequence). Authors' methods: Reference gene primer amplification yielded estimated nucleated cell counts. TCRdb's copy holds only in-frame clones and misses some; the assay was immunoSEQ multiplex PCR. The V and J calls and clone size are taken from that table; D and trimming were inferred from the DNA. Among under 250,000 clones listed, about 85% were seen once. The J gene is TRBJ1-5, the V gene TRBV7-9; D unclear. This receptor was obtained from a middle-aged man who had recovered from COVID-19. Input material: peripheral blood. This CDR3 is CASSFNSNQPQHF. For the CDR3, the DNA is TGTGCCAGCAGCTTTAATAGCAATCAGCCCCAGCATTTT.